This T cell receptor (beta chain) was captured by sequencing in a study of blood T cell repertoires in COVID-19. As for the study in general: The United States, Italy and Spain provided the acute and convalescent COVID-19 samples. T cells, B-cell-depleted T cells, or PBMCs provided the cDNA or gDNA that served as material.

Seattle researchers signed up patients amid active infection and tracked them longitudinally. In the source study's methods: From reference gene primer amplification, estimates of nucleated cell counts were derived. Libraries were prepared by immunoSEQ multiplex PCR; TCRdb keeps only in-frame clonotypes and omits some of them. V, J and clone size derive from that table, while D and trimming were established from the DNA sequence. The sample consists of 200,000 to 250,000 clones, about 88% of them appearing once. Sequencing was done on a sample of peripheral blood. The sequence came from a woman aged 50 to 60 with COVID-19, enrolled during active disease.

The CDR3 nucleotides are TGTGCCAGCAGTGTCGAAACAGGGGGTTTGAGCAATCAGCCCCAGCATTTT. Translated: CASSVETGGLSNQPQHF. The V and J genes are TRBV28 and TRBJ1-5, with TRBD1 identical over 8 bases. This CDR3 spans 17 amino acids. J was trimmed by 1 base and V by 5 bases; bases with no gene match: 10. Per the germline V gene, CDR1 is MDHEN and CDR2 is SYDVKM.